The present T cell receptor beta chain was sequenced within a study of blood T cell repertoires in COVID-19. Overall study: The study drew acute and convalescent COVID-19 samples from the United States, Italy and Spain. T cells, B-cell-depleted T cells, or PBMCs provided the cDNA or gDNA that served as material.

In the original processing: Amplification of reference gene primers was used by the study to estimate nucleated cell counts. Clones were read by immunoSEQ multiplex PCR, and TCRdb kept only the in-frame ones, dropping some. The D gene and trimming were derived from the DNA, and the V and J assignments and clone size from that table. The data show 210,000 or so clones, approximately 78% seen once. Sequencing was carried out using peripheral blood. This receptor was obtained from a woman aged 80 or over with active or convalescent COVID-19.

The CDR3 sequence is CASLGARKLSNQPQHF. CDR3 in DNA: TGTGCCAGCTTGGGGGCCAGGAAGCTTAGCAATCAGCCCCAGCATTTT. V and J are TRBV5-6 and TRBJ1-5, with D tentatively TRBD1 (6 bases). This CDR3 is built from 16 residues. The germline V gene encodes CDR1 SGHDT and CDR2 YYEEEE. The V gene lost 7 bases and the J gene lost 0 bases, with 17 bases spanning the gap.